The sequence of this TCR beta chain was determined in a study of post-analysis software for immune sequencing data. Study-level information: There were relapsing-remitting, secondary progressive and progressive-relapsing multiple sclerosis among the disease courses included. Study-wide points: Versus controls, multiple sclerosis patients showed significantly lower diversity (normalized Chao1). Relative to controls, patients had several TRBV segments at higher frequency, with TRBV5-6, TRBV5-1 and TRBV20-1 among these.

To note about this clonotype: Its antigen is unidentified.

Libraries were made from TCR beta cDNA, and they carried unique molecular identifiers. TCRdb redid the calling of the PCR reads with MiXCR, one entry per CDR3 protein. The data hold 750,000 to 900,000 distinct CDR3 sequences, with around 42% observed a single time. The germline CDR1 and CDR2 sequences are SGHRS and YFSETQ. This CDR3 spans 15 amino acids. This receptor was obtained from a girl between 10 and 17 years old with multiple sclerosis. The sample taken for sequencing was blood. The V gene is TRBV5-1, the J gene TRBJ2-1; 8 positions agree with TRBD2. The end of the DNA aligns better with TRBJ2-7, so the J call may be wrong. The CDR3 protein is CASSPQGLAYNEQYF. The CDR3 region has the DNA TGCGCCAGCAGCCCCCAAGGACTAGCCTACAATGAGCAGTACTTC.